This TCR beta chain is from a study of persistence of HIV-infected CD4 T cells (dated by TCRdb to the early 2020s). Regarding the research as a whole: The study isolated CMV- and HIV-1 Gag-responding CD4+ T cells from ART-treated individuals to examine antigen-driven clonal expansion of HIV-1-infected cells. Peripheral blood samples of up to roughly 200 mL were collected at multiple time points, except for a couple of participants, who underwent leukapheresis at a single time point. Suppressive ART had been received by participants for a median of roughly eight years. In the cross-participant TCR cluster analysis, 8 participants were included for CMV and more than five participants were included for Gag. The clonality of all cells in each sorted population was measured by TCRbeta sequencing, and the clonality of infected cells was measured by proviral sequencing.

The immunoSEQ hsTCRB assay version 4, run in survey mode, was used to sequence TCRbeta repertoires from genomic DNA. For TCRbeta sequencing, genomic DNA was diluted to around 9.7 ng/uL, and up to roughly 1 ug was used per sample. The original methods were these. TCRbeta data analysis was done in ImmunoSeq Analyzer 3.0, and diversity was calculated on productive nucleotide rearrangements. Using the Immunarch R package, lower-bound TCR diversity was estimated with the improved Chao index and clonality was estimated with the Gini coefficient. When different nucleotide rearrangements encoded the same CDR3beta amino acid sequence, each rearrangement was treated as a distinct clonotype. TCRbeta sequences significantly enriched in antigen-responding cells relative to anti-CD3/anti-CD28-activated cells were identified by differential abundance analysis. Using predicted peptide-MHC specificity as the basis, GLIPH2 grouped TCRs into clusters, both for each participant individually and for the merged data sets that combined participants. Not all clones reach the TCRdb copy of this immuneACCESS table, which keeps in-frame sequences only. Checked studies attribute under half of the gap to unresolved V genes and leave the rest unexplained. V, J and clone size were drawn from that table, and D and trimming were deduced from the DNA. Within this sample are approximately 31,000 clones, with roughly 82% of them counted one time only. The top ten clonotypes cover nearly 6.5% of the sample.

Overall study results and their limits: Bulk TCR analyses could not be restricted to the rare CMV-responding cells that actually carried HIV-1 proviruses. A correlation was observed between TCR oligoclonality and proviral oligoclonality within the same sorted populations. Few individuals were included in the study, and only a limited range of antigens was tested. Degenerate expanded CDR3beta sequences were enriched in antigen-responding cells, suggesting convergent selection of CD4+ responses to CMV and Gag. Significantly lower TCRbeta richness was observed in CMV- and Gag-responding cells than in anti-CD3/anti-CD28-responding cells, and higher oligoclonality was observed in CMV-responding cells than in CD3/CD28-stimulated and Gag-responding cells.

According to the study, the label for this sample's treatment or condition signals: suppressive antiretroviral therapy. Lysates of CMV-infected fibroblasts were used at about 11 ug/mL for cell stimulation. Memory populations depleted of antigen-responding cells were obtained by sorting nonresponding CD40L-negative CD69-negative CD45RO-high memory CD4+ T cells. HIV-1-infected adults in whom suppressive ART had been started during chronic infection were enrolled as participants. For at least 4 years, participants had undetectable plasma HIV-1 RNA, below 50 copies/mL. To be included, a participant needed positive CMV serology and a CD4+ T cell count above 400 cells/uL. Before stimulation, PBMCs were isolated using density centrifugation and then depleted of CD8+ T cells. CD8-depleted PBMCs were stimulated for 15 to 20 hours with anti-CD28/CD49d costimulation, CD40-blocking antibody and enfuvirtide to prevent new infections. Cell sorting was done on a Beckman Coulter MoFlo Legacy or XDP sorter, and dead cells were excluded with propidium iodide. Genomic DNA was extracted with the QIAamp DNA Mini Kit for samples above one million cells, otherwise with the Quick-DNA Microprep Kit.

Concerning this clone itself: Its binding antigen is unknown. No per-base quality is available; no much larger clone lies one base away.

The CDR3 runs 15 residues from the cysteine to the phenylalanine. Here the CDR3 DNA is all that survives: 45 bases in frame from base 1. V is pared back by 4 bases and J by 3 bases, with 16 bases lying between the germline termini. In the germline V gene (reference sequence), CDR1 corresponds to SEHNR and CDR2 to FQNEAQ. In this chain, TRBV7-9 is recombined with TRBJ2-7; the D region possibly corresponds to TRBD1 (6 bases align). The source is an adult woman with HIV who was CMV-seropositive. The material was CD4+ T cells sorted from PBMCs after 18-hour stimulation, obtained from a patient who received antiretroviral therapy. Read against the paper, the sample's cell subset or site label means: CD40L-CD69- CD45RO-high memory CD4 T cells not responding to CMV lysate. The sequenced DNA: TGTGCCAGCAGCTCACAGGAAACAGGGATCTACGAGCAGTACTTC. Its protein reads: CASSSQETGIYEQYF.